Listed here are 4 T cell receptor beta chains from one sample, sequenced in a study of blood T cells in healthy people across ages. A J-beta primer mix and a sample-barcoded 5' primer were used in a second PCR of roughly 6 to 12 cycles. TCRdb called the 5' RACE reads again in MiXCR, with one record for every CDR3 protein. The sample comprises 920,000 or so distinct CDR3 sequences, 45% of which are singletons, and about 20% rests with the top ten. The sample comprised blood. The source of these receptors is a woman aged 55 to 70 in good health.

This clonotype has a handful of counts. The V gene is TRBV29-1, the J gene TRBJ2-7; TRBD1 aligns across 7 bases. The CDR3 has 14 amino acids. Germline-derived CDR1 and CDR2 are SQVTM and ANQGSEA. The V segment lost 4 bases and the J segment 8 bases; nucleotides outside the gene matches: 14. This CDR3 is CSVGPDRVGPKQYF. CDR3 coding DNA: TGCAGCGTTGGCCCCGACAGGGTGGGCCCTAAGCAGTACTTC.

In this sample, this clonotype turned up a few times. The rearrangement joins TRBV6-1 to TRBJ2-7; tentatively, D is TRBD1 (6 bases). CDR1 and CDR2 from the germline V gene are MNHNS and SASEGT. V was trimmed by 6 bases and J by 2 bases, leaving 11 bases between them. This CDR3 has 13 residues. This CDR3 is CASRPGTTYEQYF. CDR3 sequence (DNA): TGTGCCAGCAGACCCGGGACAACCTACGAGCAGTACTTC.

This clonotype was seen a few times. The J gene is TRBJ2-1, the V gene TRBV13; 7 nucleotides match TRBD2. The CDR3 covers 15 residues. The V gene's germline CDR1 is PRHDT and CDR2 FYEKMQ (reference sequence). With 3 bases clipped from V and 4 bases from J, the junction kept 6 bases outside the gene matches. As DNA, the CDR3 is TGTGCCAGCAGCTTCCGTGGACTAGAGTACAATGAGCAGTTCTTC. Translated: CASSFRGLEYNEQFF.

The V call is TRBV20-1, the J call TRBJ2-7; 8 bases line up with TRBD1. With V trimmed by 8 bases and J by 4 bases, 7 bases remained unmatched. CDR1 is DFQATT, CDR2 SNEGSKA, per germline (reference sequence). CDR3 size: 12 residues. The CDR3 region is CSRRTGNYEQYF. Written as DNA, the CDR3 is TGCAGTCGAAGGACAGGGAATTACGAGCAGTACTTC.